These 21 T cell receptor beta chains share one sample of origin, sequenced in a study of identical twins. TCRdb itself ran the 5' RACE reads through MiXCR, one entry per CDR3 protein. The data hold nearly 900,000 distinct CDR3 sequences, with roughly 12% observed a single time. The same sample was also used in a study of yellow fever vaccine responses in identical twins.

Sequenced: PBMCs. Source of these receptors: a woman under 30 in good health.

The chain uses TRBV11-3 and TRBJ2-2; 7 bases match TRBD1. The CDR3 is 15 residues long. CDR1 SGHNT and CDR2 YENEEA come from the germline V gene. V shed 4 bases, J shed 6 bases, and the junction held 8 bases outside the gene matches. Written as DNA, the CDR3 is TGTGCCAGCAGCTCTACAGGGGTAGGGGCCGGGGAGCTGTTTTTT. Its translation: CASSSTGVGAGELFF.

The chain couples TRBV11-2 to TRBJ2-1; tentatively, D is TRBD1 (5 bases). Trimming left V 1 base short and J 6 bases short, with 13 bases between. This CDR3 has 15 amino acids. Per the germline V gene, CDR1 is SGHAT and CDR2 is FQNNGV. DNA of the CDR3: TGTGCCAGCAGCTTAGCAGGGTGGGCCGGCAATGAGCAGTTCTTC. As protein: CASSLAGWAGNEQFF.

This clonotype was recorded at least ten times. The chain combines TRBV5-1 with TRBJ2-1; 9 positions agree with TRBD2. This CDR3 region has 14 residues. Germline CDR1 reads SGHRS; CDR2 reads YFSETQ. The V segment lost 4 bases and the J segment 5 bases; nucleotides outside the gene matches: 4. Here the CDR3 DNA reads TGCGCCAGCAGCCTAGCGGGGCCTGACAATGAGCAGTTCTTC. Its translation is CASSLAGPDNEQFF.

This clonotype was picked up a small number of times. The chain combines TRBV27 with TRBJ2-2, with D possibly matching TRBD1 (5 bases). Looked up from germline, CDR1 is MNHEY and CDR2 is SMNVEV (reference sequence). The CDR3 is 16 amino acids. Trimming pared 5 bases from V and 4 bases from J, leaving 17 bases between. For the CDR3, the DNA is TGTGCCAGCAGTCTCTGGGCAGGACACGGCACCGGGGAGCTGTTTTTT. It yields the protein CASSLWAGHGTGELFF.

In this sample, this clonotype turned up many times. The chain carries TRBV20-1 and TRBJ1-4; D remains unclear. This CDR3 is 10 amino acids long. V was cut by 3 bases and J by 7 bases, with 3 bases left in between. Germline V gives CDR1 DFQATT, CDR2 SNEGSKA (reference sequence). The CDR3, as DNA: TGCAGTGCTAGTAGTGAAAAACTGTTTTTT. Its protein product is CSASSEKLFF.

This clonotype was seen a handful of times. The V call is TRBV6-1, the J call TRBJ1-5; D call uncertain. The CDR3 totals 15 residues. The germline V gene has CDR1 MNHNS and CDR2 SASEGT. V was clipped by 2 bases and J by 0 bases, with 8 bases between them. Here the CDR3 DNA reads TGTGCCAGCAGTGAACCTAGATATAGCAATCAGCCCCAGCATTTT. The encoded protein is CASSEPRYSNQPQHF.

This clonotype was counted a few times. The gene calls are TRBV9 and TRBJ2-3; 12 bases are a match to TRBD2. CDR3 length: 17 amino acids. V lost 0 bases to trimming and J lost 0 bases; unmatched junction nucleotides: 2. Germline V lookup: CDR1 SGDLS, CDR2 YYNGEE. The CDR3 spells CASSVVTSGGSTDTQYF. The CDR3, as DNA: TGTGCCAGCAGCGTAGTTACTAGCGGGGGGAGCACAGATACGCAGTATTTT.

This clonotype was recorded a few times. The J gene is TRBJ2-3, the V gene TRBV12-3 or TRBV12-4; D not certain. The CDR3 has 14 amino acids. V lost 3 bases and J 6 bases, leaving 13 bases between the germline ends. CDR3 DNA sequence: TGTGCCAGCAGTTTGGCCAATCGACGGGATACGCAGTATTTT. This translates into CASSLANRRDTQYF.

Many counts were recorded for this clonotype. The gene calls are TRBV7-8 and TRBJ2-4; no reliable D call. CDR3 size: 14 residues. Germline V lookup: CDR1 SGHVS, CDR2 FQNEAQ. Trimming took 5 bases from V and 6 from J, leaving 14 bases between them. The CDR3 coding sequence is TGTGCCAGCAGCGTATATTCGGTCGGAAACATTCAGTACTTC. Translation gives CASSVYSVGNIQYF. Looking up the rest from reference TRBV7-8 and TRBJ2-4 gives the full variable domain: GAGVSQSPRYKVAKRGQDVALRCDPISGHVSLFWYQQALGQGPEFLTYFQNEAQLDKSGLPSDRFFAERPEGSVSTLKIQRTQQEDSAVYLCASSVYSVGNIQYFGAGTRLSVL.

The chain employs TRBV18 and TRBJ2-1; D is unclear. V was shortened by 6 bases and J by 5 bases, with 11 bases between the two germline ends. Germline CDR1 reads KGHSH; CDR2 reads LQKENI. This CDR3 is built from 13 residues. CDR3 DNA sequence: TGTGCCAGCTCTTCACTCATAGACAATGAGCAGTTCTTC. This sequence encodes CASSSLIDNEQFF.

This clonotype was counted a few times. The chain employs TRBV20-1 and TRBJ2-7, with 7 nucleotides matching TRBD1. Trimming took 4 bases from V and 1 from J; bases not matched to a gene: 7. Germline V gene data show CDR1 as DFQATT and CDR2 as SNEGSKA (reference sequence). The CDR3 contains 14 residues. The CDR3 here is CSAIGQALSYEQYF. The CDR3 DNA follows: TGCAGTGCTATCGGACAGGCTCTGTCCTACGAGCAGTACTTC.

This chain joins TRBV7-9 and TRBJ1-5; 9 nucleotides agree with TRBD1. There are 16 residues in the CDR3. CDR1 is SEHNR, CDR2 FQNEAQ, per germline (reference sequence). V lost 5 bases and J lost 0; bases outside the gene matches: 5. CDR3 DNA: TGTGCCAGCAGCCTATGGACAGGGGTTAGCAATCAGCCCCAGCATTTT. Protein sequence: CASSLWTGVSNQPQHF.

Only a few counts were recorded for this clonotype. The CDR3 DNA is TGTGCCAGCAGCTTTAGGGGACAGCCCACAGATACGCAGTATTTT. Translated, it gives CASSFRGQPTDTQYF. The chain carries TRBV11-2 and TRBJ2-3; 7 bases map to TRBD1. Trimming at V came to 3 bases and at J to 2 bases, leaving 5 bases not matched to a gene. The CDR3 consists of 15 residues. Per the germline V gene, CDR1 is SGHAT and CDR2 is FQNNGV.

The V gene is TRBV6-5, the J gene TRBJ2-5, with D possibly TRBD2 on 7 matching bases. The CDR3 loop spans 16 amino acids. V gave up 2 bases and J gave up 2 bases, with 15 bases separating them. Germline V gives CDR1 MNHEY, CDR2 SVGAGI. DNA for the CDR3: TGTGCCAGCAGTTACAAGGGGGGACTATTACAAGAGACCCAGTACTTC. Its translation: CASSYKGGLLQETQYF.

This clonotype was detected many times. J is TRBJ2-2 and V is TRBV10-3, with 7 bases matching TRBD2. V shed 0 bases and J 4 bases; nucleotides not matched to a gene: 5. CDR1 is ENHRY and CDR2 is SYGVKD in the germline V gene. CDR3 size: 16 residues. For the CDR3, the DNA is TGTGCCATCAGTGAGTCGAATCCTAGCGGCACCGGGGAGCTGTTTTTT. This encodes CAISESNPSGTGELFF.

The DNA for the CDR3 is TGTGCCACCAGTGATACCCGGACAGGGAGAACCGGGGAGCTGTTTTTT. The encoded protein is CATSDTRTGRTGELFF. The V call is TRBV24-1, the J call TRBJ2-2; 8 positions match TRBD1. CDR1 is KGHDR, CDR2 SFDVKD, per germline. After removal of 3 bases from V and 5 bases from J, the junction contained 7 bases not matched to a gene. The CDR3 is 16 residues long.

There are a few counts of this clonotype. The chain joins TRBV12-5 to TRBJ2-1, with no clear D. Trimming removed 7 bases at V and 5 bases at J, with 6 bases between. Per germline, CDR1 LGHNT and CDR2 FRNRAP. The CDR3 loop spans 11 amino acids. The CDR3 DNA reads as TGTGCTAGTGTCAAGAACAATGAGCAGTTCTTC. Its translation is CASVKNNEQFF.

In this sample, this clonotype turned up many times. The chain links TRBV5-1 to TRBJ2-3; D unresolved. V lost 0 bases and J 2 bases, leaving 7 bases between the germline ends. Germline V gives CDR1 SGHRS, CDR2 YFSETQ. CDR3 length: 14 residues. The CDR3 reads CASSLGHNTDTQYF. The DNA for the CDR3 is TGCGCCAGCAGCTTGGGACACAACACAGATACGCAGTATTTT.

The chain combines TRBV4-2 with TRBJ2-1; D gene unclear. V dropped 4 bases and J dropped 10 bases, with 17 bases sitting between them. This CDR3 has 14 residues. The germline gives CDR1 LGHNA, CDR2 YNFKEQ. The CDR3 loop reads CASSPNFEVGEQFF. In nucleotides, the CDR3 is TGTGCCAGCAGCCCCAACTTTGAGGTCGGGGAGCAGTTCTTC.

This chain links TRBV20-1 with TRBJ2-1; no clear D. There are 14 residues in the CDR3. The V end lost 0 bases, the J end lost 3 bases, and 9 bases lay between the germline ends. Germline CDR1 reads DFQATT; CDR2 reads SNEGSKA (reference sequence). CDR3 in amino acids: CSARDIADYNEQFF. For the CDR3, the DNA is TGCAGTGCTAGAGATATTGCAGACTACAATGAGCAGTTCTTC.

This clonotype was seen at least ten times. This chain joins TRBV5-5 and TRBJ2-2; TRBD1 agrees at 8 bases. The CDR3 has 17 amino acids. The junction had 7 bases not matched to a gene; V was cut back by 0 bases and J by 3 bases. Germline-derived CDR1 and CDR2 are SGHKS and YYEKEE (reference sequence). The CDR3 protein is CASSLAGRGLYTGELFF. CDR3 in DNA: TGTGCCAGCAGCTTGGCCGGCAGGGGGCTTTACACCGGGGAGCTGTTTTTT.